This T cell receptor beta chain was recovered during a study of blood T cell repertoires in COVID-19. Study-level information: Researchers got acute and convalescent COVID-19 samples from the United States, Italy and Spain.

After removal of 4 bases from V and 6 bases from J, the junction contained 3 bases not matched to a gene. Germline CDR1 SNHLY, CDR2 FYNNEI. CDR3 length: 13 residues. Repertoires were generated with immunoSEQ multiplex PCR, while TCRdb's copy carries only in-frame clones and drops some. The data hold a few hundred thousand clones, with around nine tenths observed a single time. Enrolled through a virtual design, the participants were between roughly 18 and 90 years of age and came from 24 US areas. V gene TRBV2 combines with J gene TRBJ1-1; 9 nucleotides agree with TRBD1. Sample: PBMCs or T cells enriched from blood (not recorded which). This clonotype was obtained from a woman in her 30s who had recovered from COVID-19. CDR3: CASSGGQGAEAFF. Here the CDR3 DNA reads TGTGCCAGCAGTGGGGGACAGGGAGCTGAAGCTTTCTTT.